Listed below are T cell receptor beta chains from one sample, sequenced in a study of blood T cells in healthy people across ages. MiXCR, applied by TCRdb to the 5' RACE reads, yields one record per CDR3 protein. The table lists 850,000 or so distinct CDR3 sequences, under 30% of them singletons. The sample comprised blood. The receptors stem from an elderly woman in good health. Each CDR3 is given with its conserved first and last residue. Each record gives: D gene, V gene, clone size, J gene, CDR3 protein, CDR3 DNA. The D gene is left open where the match is weak. The size entry is marked missing in some rows and otherwise reads once, few, many or a size class.

TRBD2,TRBV4-2,many,TRBJ2-5,CASSLGDSGGGQTQYF,TGTGCCAGCAGCCTCGGCGATAGCGGGGGGGGACAGACCCAGTACTTC
NA,TRBV2,many,TRBJ2-1,CASMDGPPTNEQFF,TGTGCCAGCATGGACGGACCACCCACAAATGAGCAGTTCTTC
NA,TRBV6-1,NA,TRBJ2-7,CASSEWSGYEQYF,TGTGCCAGCAGTGAATGGAGCGGCTACGAGCAGTACTTC
TRBD1,TRBV27,many,TRBJ1-2,CASSPGDRENYGYTF,TGTGCCAGCAGTCCGGGGGACAGGGAAAACTATGGCTACACCTTC
NA,TRBV18,many,TRBJ1-1,CASSPRPGYLEAFF,TGTGCCAGCTCACCACGCCCTGGGTACCTTGAAGCTTTCTTT
NA,TRBV7-8,NA,TRBJ2-7,CASSLTDLGSQPYEQYF,TGTGCCAGCAGCTTGACCGACCTAGGATCTCAACCCTACGAGCAGTACTTC
NA,TRBV11-2,many,TRBJ2-5,CASSLNWLQETQYF,TGTGCCAGCAGCTTAAACTGGCTCCAAGAGACCCAGTACTTC
NA,TRBV30,NA,TRBJ1-1,CAWEMNTEAFF,TGTGCCTGGGAGATGAACACTGAAGCTTTCTTT
NA,TRBV6-2/TRBV6-3,NA,TRBJ2-2,CASSYFGGTTANTGELFF,TGTGCCAGCAGTTACTTTGGTGGGACAACCGCGAACACCGGGGAGCTGTTTTTT
NA,TRBV7-2,NA,TRBJ2-2,CASSLRIRVAGELFF,TGTGCCAGCAGCTTAAGGATCAGGGTTGCCGGGGAGCTGTTTTTT
TRBD1,TRBV9,NA,TRBJ1-6,CASSVAPGTGPSPLHF,TGTGCCAGCAGCGTAGCTCCCGGGACAGGGCCCTCCCCCCTCCACTTT
NA,TRBV5-6,many,TRBJ2-7,CASSLGGVAYEQYF,TGTGCCAGCAGCTTGGGAGGGGTAGCCTACGAGCAGTACTTC
TRBD2,TRBV4-2,many,TRBJ2-3,CASSRAAGTSGTDTQYF,TGTGCCAGCAGCCGCGCAGCAGGGACTAGCGGGACAGATACGCAGTATTTT
NA,TRBV30,NA,TRBJ1-1,CARRGKGWTEAFF,TGTGCCCGCAGGGGAAAGGGGTGGACTGAAGCTTTCTTT
NA,TRBV5-1,few,TRBJ2-2,CASSFEYGTGELFF,TGCGCCAGCAGCTTTGAATACGGCACCGGGGAGCTGTTTTTT
TRBD2,TRBV5-8,NA,TRBJ2-3,CASGLRGTSGLRTQYF,TGTGCCAGCGGCTTGAGGGGGACTAGCGGCCTCCGGACGCAGTATTTT
NA,TRBV9,many,TRBJ2-5,CASSVDGGSGEQYF,TGTGCCAGCAGCGTAGACGGGGGTTCAGGAGAGCAGTACTTC
NA,TRBV12-3/TRBV12-4,NA,TRBJ1-1,CASSLRSTDGNTEAFF,TGTGCCAGCAGTTTACGTTCGACGGACGGGAACACTGAAGCTTTCTTT
TRBD2,TRBV9,few,TRBJ2-1,CASSVEGGSLLGNEQFF,TGTGCCAGCAGCGTAGAAGGCGGGAGCTTATTGGGCAATGAGCAGTTCTTC
NA,TRBV7-2,once,TRBJ2-7,CASRRQEATYEQYF,TGTGCCAGCAGGAGACAGGAGGCTACCTACGAGCAGTACTTC
NA,TRBV6-6,many,TRBJ2-7,CASTSTGGFEQYF,TGTGCCAGCACCTCCACTGGGGGGTTCGAGCAGTACTTC
NA,TRBV29-1,NA,TRBJ2-3,CSVEDGGPATQYF,TGCAGCGTTGAAGATGGGGGGCCAGCTACGCAGTATTTT
TRBD1,TRBV7-2,many,TRBJ1-5,CASSSRQGNQPQHF,TGTGCCAGCAGCTCCCGACAGGGGAATCAGCCCCAGCATTTT
NA,TRBV5-6,once,TRBJ2-7,CASSDQGTKQYF,TGTGCCAGCAGTGACCAGGGCACCAAGCAGTACTTC
NA,TRBV7-2,NA,TRBJ2-5,CASSSMRAANIFGSNEQYF,TGCGCCAGCAGCTCCATGAGGGCTGCGAACATCTTTGGTAGCAATGAGCAGTACTTC
NA,TRBV6-1,NA,TRBJ2-7,CASGSGSYSYERYF,TGTGCCAGCGGGAGCGGGTCCTACTCCTACGAGCGGTACTTC
NA,TRBV27,many,TRBJ2-7,CASSFTDRMSGSYEQYF,TGTGCCAGCAGTTTCACCGACAGGATGAGCGGGTCCTACGAGCAGTACTTC
TRBD1,TRBV3-1,many,TRBJ2-3,CASSQDARQGDTQYF,TGTGCCAGCAGCCAAGATGCGAGACAGGGGGATACGCAGTATTTT
NA,TRBV20-1,NA,TRBJ2-3,CSAGENQGLRSGTQYF,TGCAGTGCTGGAGAAAATCAAGGTTTGCGGTCGGGTACGCAGTATTTT
TRBD1,TRBV7-2,few,TRBJ1-2,CASRLTGARGYTF,TGTGCCAGCAGACTTACAGGGGCGCGAGGCTACACCTTC
TRBD1,TRBV20-1,many,TRBJ1-2,CSARDVQGDGYTF,TGCAGTGCTAGAGATGTACAGGGGGATGGCTACACCTTC
NA,TRBV7-2,NA,TRBJ2-3,CASSLVGAGSADTQYF,TGTGCCAGCAGCTTAGTTGGGGCGGGAAGCGCAGATACGCAGTATTTT
TRBD1,TRBV6-2/TRBV6-3,many,TRBJ2-7,CASTRQGASYEQYF,TGTGCCAGCACCAGACAGGGAGCCTCCTACGAGCAGTACTTC
NA,TRBV5-5,NA,TRBJ1-3,CASSFSAGDSGNTIYF,TGTGCCAGCAGCTTTTCCGCAGGTGACTCTGGAAACACCATATATTTT
TRBD2,TRBV15,NA,TRBJ2-3,CATSRDLLTSGGADTQYF,TGTGCCACCAGCAGAGATCTACTGACTAGCGGGGGGGCAGATACGCAGTATTTT
TRBD2,TRBV12-3/TRBV12-4,few,TRBJ2-5,CASRATSCIGRETQYF,TGTGCCAGCAGGGCGACTAGCTGTATTGGGAGAGAGACCCAGTACTTC
NA,TRBV6-2/TRBV6-3,few,TRBJ2-6,CASSRTGSAGANVLTF,TGTGCCAGCAGTCGTACAGGGTCGGCTGGGGCCAACGTCCTGACTTTC
NA,TRBV6-2/TRBV6-3,NA,TRBJ1-5,CASRYSRGGLPQHF,TGTGCCAGCAGATACAGTCGGGGGGGATTGCCCCAGCATTTT
TRBD1,TRBV29-1,NA,TRBJ1-3,CSGGTEGNTIYF,TGCAGCGGGGGGACAGAAGGAAACACCATATATTTT
NA,TRBV20-1,NA,TRBJ1-1,CSARIPLDNTEAFF,TGCAGTGCTAGAATACCTCTAGACAACACTGAAGCTTTCTTT
TRBD2,TRBV25-1,NA,TRBJ2-1,CASRERGGRSEQFF,TGTGCCAGCAGGGAGCGGGGGGGCCGCAGTGAGCAGTTCTTC
TRBD1,TRBV6-6,many,TRBJ1-4,CASNEPGQLNEKLFF,TGTGCCAGCAACGAACCGGGACAGCTTAATGAAAAACTGTTTTTT
NA,TRBV20-1,many,TRBJ1-6,CSARSRADSPLHF,TGCAGTGCTAGATCCAGGGCGGATTCACCCCTCCACTTT
TRBD1,TRBV6-5,NA,TRBJ1-1,CASNQAGTGEAFF,TGTGCCAGCAACCAAGCCGGGACAGGTGAAGCTTTCTTT
NA,TRBV6-1,NA,TRBJ1-5,CASSEGGGGQPQHF,TGTGCCAGCAGTGAAGGGGGGGGCGGTCAGCCCCAGCATTTT
NA,TRBV7-9,NA,TRBJ2-7,CASSLGVGVRYEQYF,TGTGCCAGCAGCTTAGGAGTTGGAGTCAGGTACGAGCAGTACTTC
TRBD2,TRBV4-3,many,TRBJ2-1,CASSQTSGGSDEQFF,TGCGCCAGCAGCCAGACAAGCGGGGGGAGCGATGAGCAGTTCTTC
NA,TRBV29-1,NA,TRBJ1-5,CSVEWGDQPQHF,TGCAGCGTTGAATGGGGGGATCAGCCCCAGCATTTT
NA,TRBV4-3,NA,TRBJ1-1,CASSQGTGSVEAFF,TGCGCCAGCAGCCAAGGAACGGGTTCAGTTGAAGCTTTCTTT